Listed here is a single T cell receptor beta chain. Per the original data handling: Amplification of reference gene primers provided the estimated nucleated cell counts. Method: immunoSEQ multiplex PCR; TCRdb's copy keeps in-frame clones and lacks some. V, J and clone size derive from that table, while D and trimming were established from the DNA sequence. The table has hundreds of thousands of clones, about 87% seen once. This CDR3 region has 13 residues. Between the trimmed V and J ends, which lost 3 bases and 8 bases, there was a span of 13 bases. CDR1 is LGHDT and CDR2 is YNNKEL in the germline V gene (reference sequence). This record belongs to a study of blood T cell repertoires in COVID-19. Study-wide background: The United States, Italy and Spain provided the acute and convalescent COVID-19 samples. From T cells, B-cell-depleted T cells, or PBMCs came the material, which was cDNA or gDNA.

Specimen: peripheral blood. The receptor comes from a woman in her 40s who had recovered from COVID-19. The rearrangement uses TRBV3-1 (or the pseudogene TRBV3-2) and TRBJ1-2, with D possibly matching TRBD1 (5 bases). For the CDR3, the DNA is TGTGCCAGCAGCCAGGGCAGGGAAGGCGGCTACACCTTC. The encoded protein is CASSQGREGGYTF.